The rows below give T cell receptor beta chains drawn from one sample of a study of T cells after yellow fever vaccination. MiXCR, applied by TCRdb to the 5' RACE reads, yields one record per CDR3 protein. The sample consists of 250,000 to 400,000 distinct CDR3 sequences, around 4.4% of them appearing once. Sequencing was performed on PBMCs, taken 15 days after the yellow fever booster vaccination. These receptors were obtained from a man aged 18 to 35 who received the YFV17D yellow fever vaccine. Both conserved end residues are part of each CDR3. D genes are given only for firm matches.

V gene,D gene,J gene,CDR3 protein
TRBV4-1,-,TRBJ1-3,CASSFYKFDRSSGNTIYF
TRBV18,-,TRBJ1-4,CASSRGQGDGEKLFF
TRBV5-6,TRBD1,TRBJ2-6,CASSESTGTNVLTF
TRBV5-1,TRBD2,TRBJ2-3,CASSSSGGRGDTQYF
TRBV6-5,-,TRBJ1-5,CASSSRAGNSNQPQHF
TRBV5-1,-,TRBJ1-6,CASRPQQNSPLHF
TRBV28,TRBD1,TRBJ2-5,CASSLGDRGKTQYF
TRBV7-8,-,TRBJ1-1,CASSPIRQVEAFF
TRBV5-1,-,TRBJ2-1,CASSTALFGVNEQFF
TRBV25-1,-,TRBJ1-1,CASIGSEAFF
TRBV12-3/TRBV12-4,-,TRBJ1-5,CASTFLGQPQHF
TRBV7-2,-,TRBJ2-1,CASSVHHSSYNEQFF
TRBV11-2,TRBD1,TRBJ1-2,CASRGTGPYGYTF
TRBV7-2,TRBD1,TRBJ1-1,CASSFRTGDEAFF
TRBV2,TRBD1,TRBJ1-5,CASSDLTGRDQPQHF
TRBV7-9,-,TRBJ1-4,CASRADINNEKLFF
TRBV12-3/TRBV12-4,-,TRBJ2-5,CASSFGSRGVQETQYF
TRBV20-1,TRBD1,TRBJ2-5,CSARDGQGLQETQYF
TRBV20-1,-,TRBJ1-6,CSARGRQVNNSPLHF
TRBV7-2,TRBD1,TRBJ1-1,CASSSATGANTEAFF
TRBV29-1,-,TRBJ2-4,CSASGGGAFVNIQYF
TRBV5-1,-,TRBJ2-3,CASSLAPLDTQYF
TRBV7-8,-,TRBJ1-3,CASSRLAQASGNTIYF
TRBV6-5,-,TRBJ2-1,CASSYGSQSEQFF
TRBV7-2,-,TRBJ1-2,CASSLELRTPGGYTF
TRBV27,TRBD2,TRBJ2-7,CASSLGTSGVYEQYF
TRBV15,-,TRBJ2-3,CATSRTGVSTDTQYF
TRBV11-2,-,TRBJ1-2,CASSSGTYGYGYTF
TRBV7-2,-,TRBJ2-7,CASSLVAGAGYEQYF